This T cell receptor beta chain was documented in a study of blood T cell repertoires in COVID-19. CDR3 length: 15 amino acids. Germline CDR1 is LNHNV and CDR2 is YYDKDF (reference sequence). Clones were read by immunoSEQ multiplex PCR, and TCRdb kept only the in-frame ones, dropping some. The repertoire holds 200,000 to 300,000 clones, roughly 86% seen once, with 2.6% in the top ten. As to this clone: An end of the junction differs from the germline gene, which may be a read error.

This TCR derives from a woman under 30 who had recovered from COVID-19. The rearrangement uses TRBV15 and TRBJ1-5; 11 nucleotides agree with TRBD1. The sample consisted of PBMCs or T cells enriched from blood (not recorded which). The CDR3 spells CATRRGQGADQPQHF. In DNA, the CDR3 is TGTGCCACCAGAAGAGGACAGGGGGCCGATCAGCCCCAGCATTTT.